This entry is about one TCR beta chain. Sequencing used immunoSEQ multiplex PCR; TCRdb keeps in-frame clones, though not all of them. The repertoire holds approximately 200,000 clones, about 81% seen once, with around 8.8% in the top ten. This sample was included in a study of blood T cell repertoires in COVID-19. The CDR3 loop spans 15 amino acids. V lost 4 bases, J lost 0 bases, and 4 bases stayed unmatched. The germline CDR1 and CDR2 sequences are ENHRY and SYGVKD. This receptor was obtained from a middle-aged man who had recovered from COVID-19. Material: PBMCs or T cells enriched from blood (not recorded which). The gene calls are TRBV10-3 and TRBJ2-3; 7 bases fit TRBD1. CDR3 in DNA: TGTGCCATCAGTGCAGGGGGAGCTAGCACAGATACGCAGTATTTT. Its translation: CAISAGGASTDTQYF.